This TCR beta chain was captured in a study of patients and donors after allogeneic stem cell transplantation. V was clipped by 2 bases and J by 0 bases, with 10 bases between them. The CDR3 is 15 amino acids. Germline values: CDR1 LGHDT, CDR2 YNNKEL (reference sequence). TCRdb re-called the RT-PCR reads with MiXCR, one entry per CDR3 protein. The repertoire includes about a million distinct CDR3 sequences, approximately 19% of them detected once, and around 6% sits in the top ten. The rearrangement uses TRBV3-1 and TRBJ1-1; D might be TRBD1 (5 bases). This TCR came from a human donor who was either an allogeneic HSCT recipient or a stem cell or donor lymphocyte infusion donor (not recorded which). It is not recorded whose cells these are; they may come from a transplant donor. The sample taken for sequencing was blood, either unsorted or a sorted T cell fraction (not recorded which). CDR3 residues: CASSQKQVLNTEAFF. Written as DNA, the CDR3 is TGTGCCAGCAGCCAAAAACAGGTCCTGAACACTGAAGCTTTCTTT.